This T cell receptor (beta chain) was profiled in a study of T cell responses to AZD1222 COVID-19 vaccine. Method: immunoSEQ multiplex PCR; TCRdb's copy keeps in-frame clones and lacks some. Counted here are about 130,000 clones, roughly 88% occurring once; the ten biggest clones make up 7.6%. The receptor's source is an adult in good health. Sequencing used peripheral blood, obtained on day 0 of AZD1222 vaccination.

The CDR3 loop is CAYNRGEKLFF. Here the CDR3 DNA reads TGTGCCTACAACAGGGGAGAAAAACTGTTTTTT. The chain uses TRBV30 and TRBJ1-4, with TRBD1 identical over 7 bases. Germline V CDR1 and CDR2: GTSNPN, SVGIG (reference sequence). CDR3 length equals 11 residues. Losses at the gene ends were 7 bases for V and 8 bases for J; bases not matched to a gene: 4.